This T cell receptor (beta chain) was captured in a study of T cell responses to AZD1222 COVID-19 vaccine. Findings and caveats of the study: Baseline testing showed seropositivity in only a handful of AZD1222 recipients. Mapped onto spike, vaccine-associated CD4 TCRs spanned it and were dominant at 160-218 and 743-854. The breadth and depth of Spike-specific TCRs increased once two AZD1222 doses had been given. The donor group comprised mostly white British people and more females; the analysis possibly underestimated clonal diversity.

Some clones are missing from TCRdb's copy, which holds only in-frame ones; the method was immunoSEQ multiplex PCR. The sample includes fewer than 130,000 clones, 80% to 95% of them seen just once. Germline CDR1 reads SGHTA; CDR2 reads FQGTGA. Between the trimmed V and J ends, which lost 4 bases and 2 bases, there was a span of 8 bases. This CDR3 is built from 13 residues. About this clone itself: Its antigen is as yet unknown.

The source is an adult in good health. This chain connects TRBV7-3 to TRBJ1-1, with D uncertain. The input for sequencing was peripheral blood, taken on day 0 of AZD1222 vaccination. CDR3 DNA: TGTGCCAGCAGCTCGACCCTTAACACTGAAGCTTTCTTT. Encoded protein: CASSSTLNTEAFF.